This T cell receptor beta chain was recovered during a study of CD8+CD57+ T cells in acquired aplastic anemia. Across the study: DNA recovered from sorted CD4+ and CD8+ cells had a mean of about 3.5 ug. CD4+ cells from healthy donors averaged approximately 11 million reads.

Genomic DNA provided the template from which TCR beta VDJ and CDR3 profiles were obtained. TCRdb reprocessed the reads with MiXCR, giving one entry per CDR3 protein. This table has approximately 380,000 distinct CDR3 sequences, roughly 64% appearing once. V lost 1 base to trimming and J lost 2 bases, with 13 bases between them. The germline CDR1 and CDR2 sequences are MGHDK and SYGVNS. The CDR3 covers 16 residues. Study observations and caveats: Patients and controls turned out to have twenty-nine CD8+ CDR3 sequences in common. Patients versus controls showed no significant CD8+ Simpson's diversity difference.

A note on this clonotype: What it recognizes is unknown. A much larger clone lies one base from this, so it may be a read error.

The TCR was taken from a human donor in good health, serving as a control. The V and J genes are TRBV25-1 and TRBJ2-3; no reliable D call. The material sequenced was sorted CD4+, CD8+, or CD8+CD57+ T cells (not recorded which) from PBMCs. The CDR3 loop reads CASSELQWAFTDTQYF. The CDR3 DNA is TGTGCCAGCAGTGAATTGCAGTGGGCATTCACAGATACGCAGTATTTT.